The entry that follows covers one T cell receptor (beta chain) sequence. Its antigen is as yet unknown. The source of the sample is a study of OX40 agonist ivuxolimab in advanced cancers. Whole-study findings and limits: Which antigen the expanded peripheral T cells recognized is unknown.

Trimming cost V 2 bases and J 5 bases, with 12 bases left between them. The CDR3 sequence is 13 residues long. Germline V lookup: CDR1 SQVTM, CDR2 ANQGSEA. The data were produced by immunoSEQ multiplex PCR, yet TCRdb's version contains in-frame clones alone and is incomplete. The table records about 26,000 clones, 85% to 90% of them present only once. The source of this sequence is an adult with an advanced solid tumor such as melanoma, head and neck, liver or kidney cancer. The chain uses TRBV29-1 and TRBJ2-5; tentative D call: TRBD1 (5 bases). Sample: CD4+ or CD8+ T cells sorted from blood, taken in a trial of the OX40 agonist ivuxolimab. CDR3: CSVERRAGETQYF. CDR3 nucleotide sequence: TGCAGCGTTGAACGCAGGGCCGGGGAGACCCAGTACTTC. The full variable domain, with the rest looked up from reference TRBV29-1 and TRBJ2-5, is SAVISQKPSRDICQRGTSLTIQCQVDSQVTMMFWYRQQPGQSLTLIATANQGSEATYESGFVIDKFPISRPNLTFSTLTVSNMSPEDSSIYLCSVERRAGETQYFGPGTRLLVL.